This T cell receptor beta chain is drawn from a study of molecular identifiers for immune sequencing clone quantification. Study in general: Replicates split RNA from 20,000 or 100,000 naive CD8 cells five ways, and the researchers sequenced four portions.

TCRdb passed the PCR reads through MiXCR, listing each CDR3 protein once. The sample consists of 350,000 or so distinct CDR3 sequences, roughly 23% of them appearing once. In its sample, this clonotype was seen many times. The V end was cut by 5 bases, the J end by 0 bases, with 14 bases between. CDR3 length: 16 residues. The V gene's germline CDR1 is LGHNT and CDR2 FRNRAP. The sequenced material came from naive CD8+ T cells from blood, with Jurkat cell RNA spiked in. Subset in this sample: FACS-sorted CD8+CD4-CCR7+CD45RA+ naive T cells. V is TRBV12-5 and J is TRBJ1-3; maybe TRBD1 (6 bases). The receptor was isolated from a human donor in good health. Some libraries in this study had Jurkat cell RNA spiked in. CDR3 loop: CASGVPGHISGNTIYF. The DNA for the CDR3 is TGTGCTAGTGGTGTTCCGGGACATATCTCTGGAAACACCATATATTTT.